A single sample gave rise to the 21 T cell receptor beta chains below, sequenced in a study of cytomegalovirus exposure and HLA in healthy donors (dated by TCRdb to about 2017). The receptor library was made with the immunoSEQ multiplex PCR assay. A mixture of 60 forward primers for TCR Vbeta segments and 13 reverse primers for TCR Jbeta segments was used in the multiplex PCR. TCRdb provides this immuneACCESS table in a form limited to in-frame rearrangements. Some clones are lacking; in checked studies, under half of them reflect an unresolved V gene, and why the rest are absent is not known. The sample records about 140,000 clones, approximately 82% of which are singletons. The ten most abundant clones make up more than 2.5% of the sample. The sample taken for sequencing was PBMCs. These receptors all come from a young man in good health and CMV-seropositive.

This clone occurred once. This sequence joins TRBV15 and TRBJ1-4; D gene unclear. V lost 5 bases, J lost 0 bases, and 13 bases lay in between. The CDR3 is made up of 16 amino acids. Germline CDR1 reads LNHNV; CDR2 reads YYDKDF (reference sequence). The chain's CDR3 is CATSLLTGSTNEKLFF. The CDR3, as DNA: TGTGCCACCAGCCTGCTGACGGGATCAACTAATGAAAAACTGTTTTTT.

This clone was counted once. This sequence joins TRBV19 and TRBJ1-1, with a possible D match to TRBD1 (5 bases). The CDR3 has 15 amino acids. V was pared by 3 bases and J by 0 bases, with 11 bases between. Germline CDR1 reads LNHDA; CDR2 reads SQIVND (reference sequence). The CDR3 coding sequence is TGTGCCAGTAGTATCGGTCCAGGGATGAACACTGAAGCTTTCTTT. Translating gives CASSIGPGMNTEAFF.

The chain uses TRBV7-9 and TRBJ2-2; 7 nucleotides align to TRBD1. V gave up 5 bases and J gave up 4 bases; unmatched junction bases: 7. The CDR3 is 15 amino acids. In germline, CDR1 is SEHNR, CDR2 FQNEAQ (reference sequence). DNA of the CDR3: TGTGCCAGCAGCCCTAGGACAGGATTCACCGGGGAGCTGTTTTTT. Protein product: CASSPRTGFTGELFF.

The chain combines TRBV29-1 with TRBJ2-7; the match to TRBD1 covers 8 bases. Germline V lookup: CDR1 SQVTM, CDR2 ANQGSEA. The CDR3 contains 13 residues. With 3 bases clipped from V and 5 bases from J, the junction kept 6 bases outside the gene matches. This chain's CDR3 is CSVDWTGSHEQYF. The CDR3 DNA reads TGCAGCGTTGATTGGACAGGGAGCCACGAGCAGTACTTC.

The CDR3 here is CASSLATGFLGYTF. The CDR3 bases are TGTGCCAGCAGCTTGGCGACAGGGTTTTTGGGCTACACCTTC. This chain links TRBV5-5 with TRBJ1-2; 7 bases are shared with TRBD1. Germline V gene lookup returns CDR1 SGHKS and CDR2 YYEKEE (reference sequence). The V segment lost 0 bases and the J segment 8 bases; nucleotides outside the gene matches: 7. The CDR3 runs to 14 residues.

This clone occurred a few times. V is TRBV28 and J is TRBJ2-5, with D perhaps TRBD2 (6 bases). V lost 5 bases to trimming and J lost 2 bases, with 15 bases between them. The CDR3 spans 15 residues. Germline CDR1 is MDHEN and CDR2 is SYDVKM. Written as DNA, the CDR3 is TGTGCCAGCAGTCCCGGAGGGCGTACTCAAGAGACCCAGTACTTC. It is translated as CASSPGGRTQETQYF.

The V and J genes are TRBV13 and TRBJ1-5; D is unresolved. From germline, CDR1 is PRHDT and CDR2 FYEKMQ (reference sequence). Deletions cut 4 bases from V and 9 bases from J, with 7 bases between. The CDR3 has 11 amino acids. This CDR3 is CASSYRGPQHF. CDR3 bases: TGTGCCAGCAGCTATAGAGGGCCCCAGCATTTT.

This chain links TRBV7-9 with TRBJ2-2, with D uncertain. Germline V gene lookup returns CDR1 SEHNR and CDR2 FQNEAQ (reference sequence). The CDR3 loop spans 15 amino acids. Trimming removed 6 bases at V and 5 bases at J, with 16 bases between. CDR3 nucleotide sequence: TGTGCCAGCAGACAAAGTCAAACAGAAACCGGGGAGCTGTTTTTT. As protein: CASRQSQTETGELFF.

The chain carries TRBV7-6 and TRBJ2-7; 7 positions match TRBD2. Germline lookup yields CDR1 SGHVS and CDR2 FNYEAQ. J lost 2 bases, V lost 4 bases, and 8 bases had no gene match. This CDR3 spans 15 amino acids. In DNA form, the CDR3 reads TGTGCCAGCAGCTCCCAAGCGGGACTACCCTACGAGCAGTACTTC. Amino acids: CASSSQAGLPYEQYF. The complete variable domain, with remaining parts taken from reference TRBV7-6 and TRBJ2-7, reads GAGVSQSPRYKVTKRGQDVALRCDPISGHVSLYWYRQALGQGPEFLTYFNYEAQQDKSGLPNDRFSAERPEGSISTLTIQRTEQRDSAMYRCASSSQAGLPYEQYFGPGTRLTVT.

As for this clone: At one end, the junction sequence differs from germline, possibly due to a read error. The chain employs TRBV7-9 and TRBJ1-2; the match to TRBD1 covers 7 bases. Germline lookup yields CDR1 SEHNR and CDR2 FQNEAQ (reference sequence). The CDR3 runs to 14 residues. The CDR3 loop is CASSPRSGQKTPPF. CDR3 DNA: TGTGCCAGCAGCCCGCGTTCGGGACAGAAGACTCCCCCCTTC.

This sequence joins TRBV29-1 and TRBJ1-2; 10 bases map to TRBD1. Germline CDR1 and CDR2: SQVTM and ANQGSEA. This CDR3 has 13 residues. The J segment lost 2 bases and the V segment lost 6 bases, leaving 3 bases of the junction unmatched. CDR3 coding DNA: TGCAGCGTGACAGGGGGCGCCAACTATGGCTACACCTTC. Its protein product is CSVTGGANYGYTF.

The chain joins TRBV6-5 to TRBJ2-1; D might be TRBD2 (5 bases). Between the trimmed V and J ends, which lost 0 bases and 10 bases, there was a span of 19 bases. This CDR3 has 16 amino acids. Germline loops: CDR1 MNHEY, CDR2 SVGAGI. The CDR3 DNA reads TGTGCCAGCAGTTACTCCGGAGGTAGCCCTCCGGGGGAGCAGTTCTTC. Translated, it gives CASSYSGGSPPGEQFF.

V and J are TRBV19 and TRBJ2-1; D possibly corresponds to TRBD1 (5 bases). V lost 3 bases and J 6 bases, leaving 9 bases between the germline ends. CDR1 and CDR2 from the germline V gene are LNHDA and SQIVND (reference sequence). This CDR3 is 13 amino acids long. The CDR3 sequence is CASSMGRVNEQFF. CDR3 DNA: TGTGCCAGTAGTATGGGGCGAGTCAATGAGCAGTTCTTC. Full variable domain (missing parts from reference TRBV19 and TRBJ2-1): DGGITQSPKYLFRKEGQNVTLSCEQNLNHDAMYWYRQDPGQGLRLIYYSQIVNDFQKGDIAEGYSVSREKKESFPLTVTSAQKNPTAFYLCASSMGRVNEQFFGPGTRLTVL.

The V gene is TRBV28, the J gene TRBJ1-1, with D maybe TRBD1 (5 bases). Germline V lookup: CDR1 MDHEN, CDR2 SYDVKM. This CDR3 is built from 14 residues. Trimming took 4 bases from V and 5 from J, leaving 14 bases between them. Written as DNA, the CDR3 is TGTGCCAGCAGTTACCAGGGTGGGGGGACTGAAGCTTTCTTT. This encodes CASSYQGGGTEAFF.

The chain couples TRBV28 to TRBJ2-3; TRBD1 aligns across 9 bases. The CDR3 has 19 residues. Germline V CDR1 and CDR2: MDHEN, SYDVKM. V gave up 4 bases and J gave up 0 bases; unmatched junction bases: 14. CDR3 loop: CASSSPSPGQGSSTDTQYF. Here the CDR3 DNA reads TGTGCCAGCAGTTCCCCGTCTCCGGGACAGGGATCAAGCACAGATACGCAGTATTTT.

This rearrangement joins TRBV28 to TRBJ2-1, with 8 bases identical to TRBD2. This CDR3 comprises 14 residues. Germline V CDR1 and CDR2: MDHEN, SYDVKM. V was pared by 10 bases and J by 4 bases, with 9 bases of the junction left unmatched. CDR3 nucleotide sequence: TGTGCCACCTATAGCGGGATAGGGTACAATGAGCAGTTCTTC. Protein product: CATYSGIGYNEQFF.

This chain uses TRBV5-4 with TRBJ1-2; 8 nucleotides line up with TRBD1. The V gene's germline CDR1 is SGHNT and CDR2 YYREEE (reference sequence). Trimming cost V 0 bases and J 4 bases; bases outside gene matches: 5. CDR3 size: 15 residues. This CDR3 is CASSLAGGGTYGYTF. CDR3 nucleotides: TGTGCCAGCAGCTTGGCAGGGGGCGGTACCTATGGCTACACCTTC.

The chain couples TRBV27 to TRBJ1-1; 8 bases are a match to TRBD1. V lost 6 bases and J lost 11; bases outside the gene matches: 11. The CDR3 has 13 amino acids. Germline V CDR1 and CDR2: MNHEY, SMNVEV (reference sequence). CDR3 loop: CASSYSSGQGAFF. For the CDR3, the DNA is TGTGCCAGCAGCTATAGTTCCGGACAGGGCGCTTTCTTT.

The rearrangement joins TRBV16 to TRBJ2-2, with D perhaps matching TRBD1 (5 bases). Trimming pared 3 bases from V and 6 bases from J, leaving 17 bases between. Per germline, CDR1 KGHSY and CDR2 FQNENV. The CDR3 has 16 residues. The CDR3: CASSHAGVGDPGELFF. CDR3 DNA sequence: TGTGCCAGCAGCCATGCCGGAGTAGGGGATCCCGGGGAGCTGTTTTTT.

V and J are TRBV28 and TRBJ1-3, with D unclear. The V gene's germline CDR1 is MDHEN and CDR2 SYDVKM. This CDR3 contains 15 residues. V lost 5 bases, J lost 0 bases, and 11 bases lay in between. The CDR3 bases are TGTGCCAGCAGTCCGTTAGCGGACTCTGGAAACACCATATATTTT. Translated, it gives CASSPLADSGNTIYF.

The CDR3 nucleotides read TGTGCCAGCAGGCCGGGACTAGGATACGAGCAGTACTTC. Translation: CASRPGLGYEQYF. The chain uses TRBV6-5 and TRBJ2-5; 8 positions match TRBD2. The J call could be wrong; TRBJ2-7 is a better fit for the DNA end. Germline CDR1 is MNHEY and CDR2 is SVGAGI. The CDR3 loop spans 13 amino acids.